The rows below give T cell receptor beta chains drawn from one sample of a study of graft-versus-host responses after intestinal transplantation. Clones were read by immunoSEQ multiplex PCR, and TCRdb kept only the in-frame ones, dropping some. The data hold more than 70,000 clones, with 85% to 90% observed a single time. No antigen has been assigned to these receptors. The source was unstimulated CD4+ T cells sorted from spleen or lymph node cells, collected before intestinal transplant. These receptors were collected from a human donor who received an intestinal transplant. Each CDR3 is given without its conserved first and last residue. Each record gives: V gene, CDR3 length, J gene, CDR3 protein.

TRBV6-1	13	TRBJ2-2	ASSVGQANTGELF
TRBV7-9	13	TRBJ1-2	ASSPRQVTNYGYT
TRBV19	13	TRBJ1-5	ASSIRTADNQPQH
TRBV7-7	15	TRBJ1-1	ASSRLWGTVMNTEAF
TRBV7-8	13	TRBJ2-5	ASSARTTDQETQY
TRBV6-1	12	TRBJ2-5	ASSEPTGRETQY
TRBV6-5	13	TRBJ2-5	ASSYPGQVTKTQY
TRBV29-1	13	TRBJ2-7	SVEDPGQGGYEQY
TRBV9	13	TRBJ2-3	ASSVLGLSTDTQY
TRBV13	12	TRBJ1-4	ASSLVGADEKLF
TRBV5-1	14	TRBJ2-1	ASSLEVTGGYNEQF
TRBV20-1	9	TRBJ2-7	SAKSGNEQY
TRBV5-1	12	TRBJ1-1	ASSFKGRDTEAF
TRBV27	10	TRBJ1-2	ASGTGEWGYT
TRBV6-5	13	TRBJ2-7	ASSYSGQGFYEQY
TRBV6-1	12	TRBJ1-2	ASSRTGLDYGYT
TRBV7-6	10	TRBJ2-1	ASSGTGNEQF
TRBV11-2	14	TRBJ1-2	ASSLLKTGGDYGYT
TRBV10-2	11	TRBJ1-5	AAAGGGNQPQH
TRBV25-1	12	TRBJ1-2	ASSEPGRVSGYT
TRBV6-5	13	TRBJ2-7	ASRPYRGSSYEQY
TRBV2	12	TRBJ2-7	ASRTSGLPYEQY
TRBV11-2	14	TRBJ1-2	ASSRPGQGFFRGYT
TRBV11-3	13	TRBJ2-1	ASSFRGSANNEQF
TRBV7-9	11	TRBJ1-4	ASSLGGWEKLF
TRBV5-4	15	TRBJ2-3	ASSTNYGGGSTDTQY
TRBV6-1	11	TRBJ2-1	APARTGVWVQF
TRBV20-1	9	TRBJ2-5	SAWLTETQY
TRBV19	14	TRBJ1-6	ASRETPGQGGSPLH
TRBV19	14	TRBJ1-2	ASSSIGTESNYGYT
TRBV14	12	TRBJ1-4	ASRRTGPNEKLF
TRBV7-2	12	TRBJ1-1	ASSLFRGNTEAF
TRBV6-5	13	TRBJ1-6	ASRAPGSENSPLH
TRBV4-1	16	TRBJ2-3	ASSQDLLAGVVTDTQY
TRBV25-1	12	TRBJ1-6	ASSASGGGSPLH
TRBV5-6	13	TRBJ1-3	ASSELTGQRNTIY
TRBV5-8	13	TRBJ2-7	ASSLGDTYDYEQY
TRBV10-1	11	TRBJ1-1	ASSEAGAVGAF
TRBV11-2	15	TRBJ1-4	ASSNEQGPATNEKLF
TRBV10-2	12	TRBJ1-6	ASSEWRNNSPLH
TRBV11-2	14	TRBJ1-5	ASSLDQGNSNQPQH